The clone carrying this TCR beta chain was counted between two and nine times. Its specificity is not known. This specimen comes from a study of shared clonotypes between healthy human individuals. The overall study: For every donor, three CD4 naive, three CD4 memory, two CD8 naive and one CD8 memory plates were used.

The germline gives CDR1 SGHTA, CDR2 FQGNSA. Trimming cost V 2 bases and J 8 bases, with 15 bases left between them. The CDR3 is 14 amino acids. Produced via immunoSEQ multiplex PCR; TCRdb's table is partial and in-frame only. The sample carries roughly 1,100,000 clones, roughly 70% recorded once. Findings of the study overall: Blood was the only sampled material, and tissue repertoires likely differ. Generally, naive subsets came out with larger estimated richness than memory subsets.

V and J are TRBV7-2 and TRBJ1-2, with D unclear. This clonotype was sampled from a man between 18 and 35 years old in good health. The sequencing input was memory CD4+ T cells sorted from blood. Documented subset: CD45RA-negative fraction. The CDR3 nucleotides read TGTGCCAGCAGCTTACTCAGAGGAACGGGCGGCTACACCTTC. This codes for CASSLLRGTGGYTF.